This section outlines one T cell receptor (beta chain) sequence together with its context. It has no known antigen specificity. Within one base of it there is no much larger clone, and no base qualities were kept. Trimming takes 1 base from V and 2 bases from J, and the germline ends sit 6 bases apart. CDR1 SEHNR and CDR2 FQNEAQ were looked up in the germline V gene (reference sequence). There are 14 amino acids in the CDR3, from cysteine to phenylalanine inclusive. This entry keeps only the CDR3 DNA: 42 bases, framed from base 1. This specimen belongs to a study of T cell changes during pregnancy in multiple sclerosis (dated by TCRdb to about 2019). Regarding the study in general: The study examined how the T cell repertoire changed over the course of pregnancy in women with multiple sclerosis.

Preparation of the library involved the immunoSEQ multiplex PCR assay. Sourced from immuneACCESS, this table was stored by TCRdb with only in-frame sequences that have V and J called. A share of the clones is absent; for the studies checked, an unresolved V gene accounts for under half, and the remainder has no known explanation. Recorded for this sample are about 20,000 clones; about 89% of them occurred a single time. Less than 15% of the sample is in the top ten clones. This clonotype originated in a female donor in good health, enrolled as a control in a pregnancy study. The rearrangement joined TRBV7-9 to TRBJ1-5; the D gene identity is not certain. The sample here was CD8+ T cells from peripheral blood mononuclear cells, taken in the third trimester of pregnancy. The DNA sequence reads TGTGCCAGCAGCTTAGAGGGAGGCAATCAGCCCCAGCATTTT. Protein translation: CASSLEGGNQPQHF.